What follows are 10 T cell receptor beta chains derived from one specimen sequenced in a study of Graves' ophthalmopathy and Graves' hyperthyroidism (dated by TCRdb to between 2017 and 2018). The listed sequencing device is Illumina HiSeq 2000. For repertoire sequencing, TCR beta CDR3 regions were amplified from RNA transcripts. A first-round RT-PCR used HTBI primers with the Qiagen OneStep RT-PCR kit, followed by a second-round multiplex PCR, size selection and purification. The public reads were reanalyzed by TCRdb: fastp trimming at Q25, MiXCR alignment, in-frame beta chains only. Each CDR3 protein gets just one entry, which takes the most common genes and DNA from the rows behind it. In this sample the table shows hundreds of thousands of distinct CDR3 sequences, 35% to 45% of which occur a single time. 3% to 3.5% of the sample goes to the ten largest clones. The sequencing sample was made of peripheral blood. These receptors all stem from an adult man with Graves' ophthalmopathy.

This clonotype was recorded at least ten times. V is TRBV3-1 and J is TRBJ2-5; D gene uncertain. The V end lost 1 base, the J end lost 1 base, and 7 bases lay between the germline ends. The germline V gene encodes CDR1 LGHDT and CDR2 YNNKEL (reference sequence). The CDR3 has 14 residues. In nucleotides, the CDR3 is TGTGCCAGCAGCCAAGGGGCAGTCCAAGAGACCCAGTACTTC. This codes for CASSQGAVQETQYF.

This clonotype was picked up a small number of times. This chain uses TRBV27 with TRBJ1-6; maybe TRBD1 (6 bases). The CDR3 consists of 15 residues. Germline V gives CDR1 MNHEY, CDR2 SMNVEV (reference sequence). Trimming took 3 bases from V and 6 from J, leaving 12 bases between them. This CDR3 reads CASSFQGRLNSPLHF. The CDR3, as DNA: TGTGCCAGCAGTTTCCAGGGGCGCCTTAATTCACCCCTCCACTTT.

This clonotype was detected many times. The rearrangement uses TRBV20-1 and TRBJ2-5; D gene ambiguous. With 7 bases removed from V and 0 bases from J, the gap between germline ends came to 9 bases. Germline V lookup: CDR1 DFQATT, CDR2 SNEGSKA (reference sequence). The length of the CDR3 is 12 residues. The CDR3 here is CSVVGHQETQYF. CDR3 coding DNA: TGCAGTGTGGTGGGCCACCAAGAGACCCAGTACTTC.

This clonotype showed up many times. The rearrangement uses TRBV13 and TRBJ1-6; D might be TRBD1 (6 bases). V was pared by 4 bases and J by 8 bases, with 12 bases between. The CDR3 covers 14 residues. Germline V gives CDR1 PRHDT, CDR2 FYEKMQ (reference sequence). The CDR3 spells CASSSRRTDSPLHF. Here the CDR3 DNA reads TGTGCCAGCAGCTCTCGTCGGACAGATTCACCCCTCCACTTT.

This clonotype was found many times. The rearrangement joins TRBV2 to TRBJ1-1; D possibly corresponds to TRBD1 (6 bases). The CDR3 totals 14 residues. V was clipped by 6 bases and J by 3 bases, with 14 bases between them. Germline assignment: CDR1 SNHLY and CDR2 FYNNEI. This CDR3 reads CASSADSFYTEAFF. The CDR3 nucleotides are TGTGCCAGCAGCGCGGACAGCTTCTACACTGAAGCTTTCTTT.

This clonotype was detected many times. The chain couples TRBV7-6 to TRBJ2-2; the D is unclear. The CDR3 consists of 13 residues. Germline assignment: CDR1 SGHVS and CDR2 FNYEAQ. The V end lost 8 bases, the J end lost 4 bases, and 11 bases lay between the germline ends. This CDR3 reads CASRVDGTGELFF. In DNA, the CDR3 is TGTGCCAGCCGGGTGGACGGCACCGGGGAGCTGTTTTTT.

The chain employs TRBV6-6 and TRBJ1-1; 7 bases map to TRBD1. Germline V CDR1 and CDR2: MNHNY, SVGAGI (reference sequence). The J segment lost 6 bases and the V segment lost 0 bases, leaving 13 bases of the junction unmatched. The CDR3 covers 17 residues. The CDR3 region is CASSYSIVIGGEPEAFF. In nucleotides, the CDR3 is TGTGCCAGCAGTTACTCCATTGTGATAGGGGGCGAGCCTGAAGCTTTCTTT.

A few counts support this clonotype. This chain links TRBV6-6 with TRBJ1-5; no firm D call. The V gene's germline CDR1 is MNHNY and CDR2 SVGAGI (reference sequence). The V end was cut by 0 bases, the J end by 6 bases, with 9 bases between. The CDR3 contains 14 residues. CDR3 bases: TGTGCCAGCAGTTACTCGATTCGTGGTCAGCCCCAGCATTTT. It translates to CASSYSIRGQPQHF.

This clonotype has at least ten counts. The chain links TRBV5-6 to TRBJ2-5; no clear D. The CDR3 loop spans 15 amino acids. Between the trimmed V and J ends, which lost 5 bases and 1 base, there was a span of 15 bases. Germline V gives CDR1 SGHDT, CDR2 YYEEEE. Written as DNA, the CDR3 is TGTGCCAGCAGTCAACCGGGCTCATTCCAAGAGACCCAGTACTTC. Translation: CASSQPGSFQETQYF.

This clonotype showed up just a few times. The V call is TRBV6-5, the J call TRBJ1-2; D unclear. Looked up from germline, CDR1 is MNHEY and CDR2 is SVGAGI. Trimming took off 4 bases at V and 3 bases at J, with 12 bases between the two ends. The CDR3 consists of 14 residues. For the CDR3, the DNA is TGTGCCAGCAGTTCATCAGTGACTTACTATGGCTACACCTTC. It yields the protein CASSSSVTYYGYTF.